The T cell receptor (beta chain) under discussion was sequenced for a study of T cells after yellow fever vaccination. Study observations and caveats: Primary-vaccination clones mostly resurfaced post-booster (more than 95% CD4, about 87% CD8). One caveat is that FACS-sorted repertoires could contain abundant clonotypes contaminating from the bulk population.

Deletions cut 6 bases from V and 4 bases from J, with 14 bases between. The CDR3 totals 13 residues. Germline V gives CDR1 DFQATT, CDR2 SNEGSKA (reference sequence). This clonotype showed up many times. Its matching antigen is unknown. Synthesis of TCR cDNA relied on 5'RACE template switching, which attached a universal primer site and UMIs. TCRdb re-derived calls from the 5' RACE reads in MiXCR, one entry per CDR3 protein. The data contain around 250,000 distinct CDR3 sequences, 6% to 7.5% of them singletons. Sequencing used CD4+ T cells sorted from PBMCs, obtained 15 days after the yellow fever booster vaccination. The genes are TRBV20-1 and TRBJ2-3, with a possible D match to TRBD2 (5 bases). This clonotype was obtained from a man between 25 and 39 years old who received the YFV17D yellow fever vaccine. In DNA, the CDR3 is TGCAGTGCCGCTCGAGGGATCCCAGATACGCAGTATTTT. As protein: CSAARGIPDTQYF.